The clone carrying this T cell receptor beta chain was seen ten or more times. The CDR3 is 15 amino acids. V lost 8 bases to trimming and J lost 0 bases; unmatched junction nucleotides: 4. From germline, CDR1 is MDHEN and CDR2 SYDVKM. MiXCR, applied by TCRdb to the 5' RACE reads, yields one record per CDR3 protein. The sample holds around 120,000 distinct CDR3 sequences, approximately 9.7% seen once. The source of the sample is a study of CD8 T cells in ankylosing spondylitis. This TCR derives from a male donor with ankylosing spondylitis or in good health (not recorded which). The chain has TRBV28 and TRBJ1-6; 7 nucleotides agree with TRBD1. Material for sequencing was blood, either unsorted or a sorted T cell fraction (not recorded which). CDR3 bases: TGTGCCAGCCTGGGACAGATCTCCTATAATTCACCCCTCCACTTT. The encoded protein is CASLGQISYNSPLHF.